This is a list of T cell receptor beta chains from one sample in a study of cytomegalovirus exposure and HLA in healthy donors. The table came from immunoSEQ multiplex PCR; TCRdb's copy has only in-frame clones and leaves some out. The top ten hold roughly 9% of the sample, which has some 110,000 clones, roughly 68% seen once. The sequencing sample was made of PBMCs. Receptor source: a man aged 25-45 years in good health and CMV-seropositive. CDR3s include the opening cysteine and the closing phenylalanine or tryptophan. A D gene is named only where the DNA matches it firmly. Part of the rows lack a size; the others show once, few, many or a class for expanded clones.

j_call	d_call	v_call	cdr3_length	clone_size	cdr3_aa	cdr3_nt
TRBJ2-7	TRBD1	TRBV11-2	14	-	CASSAPGQIYEQYF	TGTGCCAGCAGCGCCCCGGGACAGATCTACGAGCAGTACTTC
TRBJ1-2	-	TRBV2	12	-	CASSARGYGYTF	TGTGCCAGCAGTGCTAGGGGCTATGGCTACACCTTC
TRBJ2-3	-	TRBV21-1	14	few	CASSKEGLGGTQYF	TGTGCCAGCAGCAAAGAAGGCTTGGGAGGGACGCAGTATTTT
TRBJ1-3	-	TRBV28	13	-	CASSLPGGNTIYF	TGTGCCAGCAGTTTACCGGGTGGAAACACCATATATTTT
TRBJ2-2	TRBD1	TRBV25-1	17	-	CASSATPRGLVAGELFF	TGTGCCAGCAGTGCAACTCCCAGGGGGCTTGTTGCCGGGGAGCTGTTTTTT
TRBJ1-2	-	TRBV7-9	15	-	CASSLVSGPLYGYTF	TGTGCCAGCAGCTTAGTTTCTGGGCCCCTCTATGGCTACACCTTC
TRBJ2-1	-	TRBV27	16	-	CASSLSGGARLNEQFF	TGTGCCAGCAGTTTATCGGGGGGGGCGCGGTTGAATGAGCAGTTCTTC
TRBJ1-1	-	TRBV7-2	12	-	CASSLGETEAFF	TGTGCCAGCAGCTTAGGCGAGACTGAAGCTTTCTTT
TRBJ2-3	-	TRBV4-2	13	once	CASSQTTTDTQYF	TGTGCCAGCAGCCAGACTACAACAGATACGCAGTATTTT
TRBJ2-1	-	TRBV11-2	15	-	CASSSLVLAYNEQFF	TGTGCCAGCAGCTCCCTAGTGTTAGCCTACAATGAGCAGTTCTTC
TRBJ1-2	TRBD1	TRBV5-1	15	few	CASSLEGQGAKGYTF	TGCGCCAGCAGCTTGGAGGGACAGGGGGCGAAGGGCTACACCTTC
TRBJ1-3	-	TRBV2	15	-	CASSEIPELGNTIYF	TGTGCCAGCAGTGAAATCCCCGAACTTGGAAACACCATATATTTT
TRBJ1-2	-	TRBV11-2	15	-	CASSPRGHLNYGCTF	TGTGCCAGCAGCCCCCGAGGCCACCTTAACTATGGCTGCACCTTC
TRBJ1-2	TRBD1	TRBV2	13	-	CASRRDRDYGYTF	TGTGCCAGCAGGAGGGACAGGGATTATGGCTACACCTTC
TRBJ1-2	-	TRBV6-5	14	-	CASSYSIGVGGYTF	TGTGCCAGCAGTTACTCGATCGGGGTCGGAGGCTACACCTTC
TRBJ2-1	TRBD2	TRBV7-3	16	once	CASSVGLADSYNEQFF	TGTGCCAGCAGTGTGGGACTAGCCGATTCCTACAATGAGCAGTTCTTC
TRBJ1-6	-	TRBV5-4	12	-	CASSLDRSPLHF	TGTGCCAGCAGCTTGGATCGTTCACCCCTCCACTTT
TRBJ2-5	-	TRBV6-1	14	once	CASGMTGDQETQYF	TGTGCCAGCGGCATGACAGGAGATCAAGAGACCCAGTACTTC
TRBJ1-1	TRBD1	TRBV5-6	16	-	CASSLGQGRVNTEAFF	TGTGCCAGCAGCCTCGGACAGGGGCGGGTGAACACTGAAGCTTTCTTT
TRBJ2-2	TRBD2	TRBV30	17	-	CAWSRLAGGPHTGELFF	TGTGCCTGGAGTCGACTAGCGGGGGGGCCGCACACCGGGGAGCTGTTTTTT
TRBJ1-6	-	TRBV30	14	-	CAWTWGGRASPLHF	TGTGCCTGGACCTGGGGGGGGCGCGCTTCACCCCTCCACTTT
TRBJ2-1	-	TRBV4-1	15	-	CASSPGEVSYNEQFF	TGCGCCAGCAGCCCTGGGGAGGTTTCCTACAATGAGCAGTTCTTC
TRBJ2-7	-	TRBV18	14	-	CASSPTEGTHEQYF	TGTGCCAGCTCACCAACGGAGGGTACCCACGAGCAGTACTTC
TRBJ1-4	-	TRBV27	13	-	CASSLSMQGKLFF	TGTGCCAGCAGTTTATCGATGCAGGGAAAACTGTTTTTT
TRBJ2-3	-	TRBV6-7	15	-	CASNWYGGRTDTQYF	TGTGCCAGCAATTGGTACGGGGGACGCACAGATACGCAGTATTTT